This T cell receptor (beta chain) was sequenced during a study of cytomegalovirus exposure and HLA in healthy donors (dated by TCRdb to between 2016 and 2019). For the wider study: An earlier analysis of fewer than 750 of the donors reported 276 Gb of sequence data and about 120 million unique TCR beta sequences obtained from approximately 180 million T cells. Rather than drawing on any new phenotypic data, the later analysis identified candidate immune exposures from TCR beta sequences and the way those sequences occurred across donors. An early release covering just under 650 HLA-typed donors comprised about 320 gigabases of sequencing data and around 86 million unique TCR sequences. The study profiled the T cell repertoires of about 640 subjects by immunosequencing and related them to cytomegalovirus serostatus. Genome-wide SNP genotypes for about 65% of the 666 donors were used in a later genetic analysis, which treated that subset as a discovery cohort. Four or five DR-DQ haplotypes were treated as single units for association and clustering because of strong linkage in the cohort. Donor age, sex, ethnicity and CMV serostatus were compiled alongside the repertoire data. The study aimed to test whether signatures of past pathogen exposure could be identified by cataloging public T cell receptors. To predict cytomegalovirus infection status, the study combined high-throughput TCR immunosequencing, statistical association of individual TCRs with disease status, and machine learning. In an earlier analysis of roughly 580 of the donors, high-throughput TCR beta sequencing was used to judge whether each TCR beta V gene segment behaved as functional or pseudogenic. All discovery cohort repertoires had been generated on a single sequencing platform. The number of typed donors differed by locus: 629-630 for A, B, C, DRB1 and DQB1; 522 for DQA1; over 600 for DPA1; and some 430 for DPB1. HLA typing included class I and class II loci at four-digit resolution. The genetic ancestry cluster associated with self-reported Caucasian donors included 65% to 90% of the 398 genotyped donors. Across approximately 400 genotyped donors of the cohort, an average of 235,054 unique TCR beta nucleotide sequences per donor were sequenced, and about a sixth of those sequences were non-productive. In a later analysis, previously published TCR beta repertoires from 500 to 750 donors were re-analyzed and high-resolution HLA genotyping was added so that TCR occurrence patterns could be studied. A separate validation cohort of about 110 different subjects was used in addition to the roughly 670-subject first cohort.

As to this clone: Its antigen is currently not known. No much larger clone exists at a distance of one base, and base qualities are not known.

From V the trimming removes 1 base and from J it removes 1 base, while the gene matches leave 4 bases of the junction unaccounted for. Reading from cysteine to phenylalanine, the CDR3 counts 16 amino acids. Only the CDR3 portion is preserved as DNA: 48 bases, with reading frame beginning at the first base. The germline V gene gives CDR1 as LGHNA and CDR2 as YNFKEQ. The cohort was made up of under 800 healthy bone marrow donors. At the time of sampling, all cohort members were nominally healthy, though unrecorded immune exposures were likely present. The donor was CMV seronegative and belonged to the group of 350 or so seronegative cohort members. Every donor gave a peripheral blood sample, and the peripheral blood mononuclear cells from that sample were used for TCR beta sequencing. The Qiagen DNeasy Blood Extraction Kit was used to extract genomic DNA from the blood cell samples. The library was made by the immunoSEQ multiplex PCR assay. For the multiplex PCR, a mixture combining 60 forward primers for TCR Vbeta segments and 13 reverse primers for TCR Jbeta segments was used. A multiplex PCR assay on genomic DNA amplified the CDR3 region of rearranged TCR beta genes. On the Illumina HiSeq System, the amplified TCR beta libraries were sequenced as 87-base-pair reads. The authors' pipeline ran thus. A later analysis tallied around 87 million unique TCR beta chains across the 550 to 850 repertoires, and about 12 million of those chains were shared by two or more donors. A nearest-neighbor algorithm error-corrected the raw reads and collapsed the reads into unique sequences, merging closely related sequences to remove PCR and sequencing errors. To assign V, D and J gene segments, CDR3 sequences were aligned to IMGT reference sequences. For a sequence to be retained, a match of at least six nucleotides to both a V gene segment and a J gene segment was required. Rearrangements were called productive when the CDR3 lacked stop codons and stayed in frame with V and J; all others were non-productive. CDR3 was defined according to IMGT convention as the region running from the second conserved V-encoded cysteine to the conserved J-encoded phenylalanine. In an earlier analysis of 500 to 650 of the donors, sequences lacking an unambiguous match to a single V gene segment were excluded. In an earlier analysis of some 590 of the donors, a V segment was called functional when productive rearrangements were above 56.7%, and segregating when the standard deviation between donors exceeded 5%. A statistical classification framework was developed to diagnose cytomegalovirus status using the catalog of TCR beta chain sequences. In a later analysis, TCR nucleotide sequences were compared against IMGT/GENE-DB human TR gene sequences so that V and J genes could be assigned. The TCRdist pipeline was used in a later analysis to assign CDR3 sequences and most-parsimonious VDJ recombination scenarios. A later analysis defined each TCR beta chain by its CDR3 amino acid sequence plus V-gene family, and excluded reads lacking a unique V-gene family. In a later analysis, some 600 highly shared, low-generation-probability nucleotide sequences were removed to address suspected cross-contamination and a sequencing artifact. For each public chain, a later analysis derived a clonal expansion index from normalized ranks of inferred template counts within each repertoire. In a later analysis, generation probabilities were computed with a VDJ recombination model fitted to out-of-frame rearrangements, and the resulting probabilities were checked against IGoR. A later analysis scored TCR-TCR, TCR-HLA and TCR-CMV co-occurrence with hypergeometric tests, applying a repertoire-size bias correction to TCR pairs. False discovery rates were estimated in a later analysis by permuting HLA or CMV assignments 20 times. In a later analysis, co-occurring TCRs were grouped using DBSCAN, with TCRdist sequence similarity added in when clustering inside HLA-allele-positive subsets. Repertoires with fewer than 30,000 or more than 120,000 public chains were left out of co-occurrence clustering, as were a handful of repertoires with anomalous nucleotide sharing. Drawn from immuneACCESS, this table holds only the in-frame rearrangements with V and J called that TCRdb kept. Clones are partly lost; checked studies trace under half to an unresolved V gene and leave the rest unexplained. V and J calls plus clone size are reproduced from that table; the DNA served to infer D and trimming. This sample is represented by about 34,000 clones; about 83% of them were singletons. Of the sample, 2.5% to 3.5% is held by the ten largest clones.

The research as a whole found: A later analysis reported that several top co-occurrence clusters appeared linked to parvovirus B19, influenza, CMV and Epstein-Barr virus. The 87-base-pair reads could not distinguish some IMGT-functional V segments, including TRBV6-2 and TRBV6-3, so those segments were excluded. The study gave a list of 150 to 200 TCR beta chains associated with cytomegalovirus. An earlier analysis of 587 of the donors showed that most TCR beta V segments appeared in productive rearrangements either about 87% or about 30% of the time, which broadly matched IMGT annotations. While some public TCRs were present in many individuals, most TCR sequences turned up only very rarely across donors. The only immune exposure information available for the cohort was CMV serostatus. A later analysis found that HLA-associated TCR beta chains were more clonally expanded and had lower generation probabilities than equally common non-associated chains. Three of the identified cytomegalovirus-associated TCR beta chains were confirmed in vitro to be specific for cytomegalovirus antigens. This cohort had only TCR beta chains sequenced, and the lack of alpha or paired-chain data limited which features could be detected. When HLA alleles, especially DR and DQ, strongly co-occurred, attributing TCR associations to individual alleles was difficult. The sequencing pipeline was judged likely to have produced a cluster of highly shared sequence variants as a technical artifact. The authors suggested that the approach could potentially be generalized to other disease states and immunological phenotypes. In both the original and validation cohorts, the classifier was reported to diagnose cytomegalovirus status with high specificity and sensitivity. Compared with the 666-donor mean, donors in an Asian-associated ancestry cluster had fewer N-insertions in productive TCRs, according to a later genetic analysis. Specific HLA alleles were associated with about 17,000 TCR beta sequences at a false discovery rate of 0.05 in a later analysis. Sequencing depth was assumed to be roughly uniform across donors in the presence/absence analyses, though that assumption may not hold. A further reported finding was that TCR beta sequences accurately predicted the HLA-A and HLA-B alleles for most subjects in the first cohort. Because some donors lacked HLA typing at each locus, the association tests relied only on the typed subset. Because counts were too low, about 17 rarely observed V segments, including chromosome 9 orphons, were excluded from the earlier analysis of 587 of the donors. A later analysis found that most CMV-associated TCR beta chains appeared HLA-restricted, with HLA associations seemingly driven largely by CMV exposure. An association between a missense DCLRE1C variant and V-gene and J-gene trimming of TCR beta chains was found in a later genetic analysis and replicated in an independent cohort. In a later analysis, TCR association rates were found to vary across HLA loci, with the most associated TCRs seen for DRB1 alleles and the fewest for HLA-C alleles. Linkage disequilibrium might explain the correlated functional status among segregating V segments, but an unknown experimental factor could not be ruled out.

The receptor was isolated from a boy aged 5 to 17 in good health and CMV-seronegative. The sample comprised PBMCs. In this chain, TRBV4-2 is recombined with TRBJ2-5; a stretch of 9 junction bases matches TRBD2. The base sequence is TGTGCCAGCAGCCAAGGGCGGGGGGGCCTCCAAGAGACCCAGTACTTC. Its coded protein is CASSQGRGGLQETQYF.